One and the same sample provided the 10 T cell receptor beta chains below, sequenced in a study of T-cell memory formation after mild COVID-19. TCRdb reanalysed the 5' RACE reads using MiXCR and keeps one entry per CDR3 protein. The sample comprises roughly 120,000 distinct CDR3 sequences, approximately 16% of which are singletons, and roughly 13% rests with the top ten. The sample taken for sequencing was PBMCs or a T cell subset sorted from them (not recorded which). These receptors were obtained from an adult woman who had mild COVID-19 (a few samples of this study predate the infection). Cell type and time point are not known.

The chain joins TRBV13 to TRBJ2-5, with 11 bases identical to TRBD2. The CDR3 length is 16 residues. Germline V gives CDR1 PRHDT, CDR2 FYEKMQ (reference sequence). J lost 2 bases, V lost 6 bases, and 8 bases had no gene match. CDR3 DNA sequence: TGTGCCAGCAGTTCTTACCGACTAGCGGGACAAGAGACCCAGTACTTC. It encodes CASSSYRLAGQETQYF.

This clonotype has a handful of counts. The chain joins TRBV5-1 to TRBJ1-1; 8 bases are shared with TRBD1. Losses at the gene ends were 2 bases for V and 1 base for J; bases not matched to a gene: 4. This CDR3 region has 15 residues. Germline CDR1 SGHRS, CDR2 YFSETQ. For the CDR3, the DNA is TGCGCCAGCAGCTTACTCGGGACAGGGAACACTGAAGCTTTCTTT. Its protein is CASSLLGTGNTEAFF.

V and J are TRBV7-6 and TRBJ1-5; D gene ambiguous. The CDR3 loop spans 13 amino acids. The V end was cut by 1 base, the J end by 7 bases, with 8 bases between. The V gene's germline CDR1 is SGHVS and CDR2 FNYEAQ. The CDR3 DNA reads TGTGCCAGCAGCTTAGATATAGGGCAGCCCCAGCATTTT. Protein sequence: CASSLDIGQPQHF.

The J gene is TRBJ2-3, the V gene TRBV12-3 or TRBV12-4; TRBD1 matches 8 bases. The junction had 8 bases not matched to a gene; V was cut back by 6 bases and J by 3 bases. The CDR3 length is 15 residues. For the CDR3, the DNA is TGTGCCAGCAGGACCGGGACAGGATCGACAGATACGCAGTATTTT. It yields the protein CASRTGTGSTDTQYF.

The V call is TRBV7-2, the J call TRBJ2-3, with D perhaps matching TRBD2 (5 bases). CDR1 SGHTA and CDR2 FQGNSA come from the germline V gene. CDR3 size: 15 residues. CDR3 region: CALSGSISSTDTQYF. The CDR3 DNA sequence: TGTGCACTTAGTGGGAGCATCTCTAGCACAGATACGCAGTATTTT.

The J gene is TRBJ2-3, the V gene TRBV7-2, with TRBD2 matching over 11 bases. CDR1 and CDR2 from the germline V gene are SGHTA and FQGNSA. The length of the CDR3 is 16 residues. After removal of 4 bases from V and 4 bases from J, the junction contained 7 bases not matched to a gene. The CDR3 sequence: CASSSRLAGLADTQYF. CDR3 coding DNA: TGTGCCAGCAGCTCAAGACTAGCGGGGTTAGCAGATACGCAGTATTTT.

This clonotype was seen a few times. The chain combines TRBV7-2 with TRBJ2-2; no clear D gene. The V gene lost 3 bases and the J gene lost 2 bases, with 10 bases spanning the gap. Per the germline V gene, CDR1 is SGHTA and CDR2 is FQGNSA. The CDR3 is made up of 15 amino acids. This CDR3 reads CASSLGGINTGELFF. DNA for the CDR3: TGTGCCAGCAGCTTGGGCGGCATAAACACCGGGGAGCTGTTTTTT.

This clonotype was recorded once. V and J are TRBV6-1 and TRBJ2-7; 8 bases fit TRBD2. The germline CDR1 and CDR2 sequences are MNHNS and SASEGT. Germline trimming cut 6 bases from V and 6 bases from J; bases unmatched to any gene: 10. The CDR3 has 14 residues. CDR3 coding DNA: TGTGCCAGCAGGGGAGCGGGGGAGCTTTCCGAGCAGTACTTC. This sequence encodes CASRGAGELSEQYF.

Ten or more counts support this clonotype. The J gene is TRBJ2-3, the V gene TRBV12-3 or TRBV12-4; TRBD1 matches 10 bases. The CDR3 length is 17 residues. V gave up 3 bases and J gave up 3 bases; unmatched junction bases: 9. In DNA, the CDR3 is TGTGCCAGCAGTTTCTCTCATCCGGGACAGGGGACAGATACGCAGTATTTT. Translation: CASSFSHPGQGTDTQYF.

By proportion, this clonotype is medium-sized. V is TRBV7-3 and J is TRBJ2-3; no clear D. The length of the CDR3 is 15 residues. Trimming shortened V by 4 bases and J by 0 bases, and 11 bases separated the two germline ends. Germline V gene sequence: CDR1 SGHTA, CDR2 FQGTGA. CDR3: CASSSLARSTDTQYF. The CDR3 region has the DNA TGTGCCAGCAGCTCATTAGCAAGGAGCACAGATACGCAGTATTTT.